The rows below give T cell receptor beta chains drawn from one sample of a study of T cells after yellow fever vaccination. TCRdb re-called the 5' RACE reads through MiXCR, storing one row per CDR3 protein. In the table there are approximately 110,000 distinct CDR3 sequences, under 8.5% of which are singletons. The source material was CD4+ T cells sorted from PBMCs, sampled about 10 days after the first yellow fever vaccination. The receptors originated from a man younger than 35 who received the YFV17D yellow fever vaccine. The CDR3 runs from the conserved cysteine through the conserved F or W.

J gene	CDR3 length	V gene	CDR3 protein
TRBJ2-1	12	TRBV20-1	CSARRGGDEQFF
TRBJ2-2	14	TRBV7-3	CASSLGGFTGELFF
TRBJ2-2	16	TRBV7-2	CASSFGVRKNTGELFF
TRBJ1-3	15	TRBV5-1	CASTVGSSSGNTIYF
TRBJ2-4	13	TRBV7-2	CASSLDRQNIQYF
TRBJ2-3	13	TRBV5-1	CASSSRTSDTQYF
TRBJ2-7	13	TRBV30	CAWAGTGTYEQYF
TRBJ1-5	13	TRBV19	CASSIRQDQPQHF
TRBJ2-1	16	TRBV25-1	CASSVPGGDLYNEQFF
TRBJ1-6	16	TRBV11-2	CASSLPLGRSNSPLHF
TRBJ2-7	13	TRBV4-1	CASSLGTVYEQYF
TRBJ1-2	17	TRBV6-5	CASSYSPTGPSNYGYTF
TRBJ1-6	13	TRBV5-5	CASSLPYNSPLHF
TRBJ1-1	14	TRBV5-1	CASSLVAGDTEAFF
TRBJ2-2	18	TRBV24-1	CATSDPPGQGANTGELFF
TRBJ1-2	14	TRBV7-2	CASSKGRGDYGYTF